Presented here are 7 T cell receptor beta chains from one specimen sequenced in a study of CXCR3 chemokines and chemotherapy response in bladder cancer. One entry per CDR3 protein results from TCRdb running MiXCR on the PCR reads. Of about 8,100 distinct CDR3 sequences listed, over 9.5% are singletons. Sampling took place from a patient whose treatment included neoadjuvant chemotherapy. The receptors here all came from a human donor with bladder cancer that responded to neoadjuvant chemotherapy.

The table lists this clonotype with a count of one. A read error likely explains this, since a far larger clone differs by one base. The chain combines TRBV19 with TRBJ2-1, with 7 bases lining up with TRBD1. Losses at the gene ends were 8 bases for V and 10 bases for J; bases not matched to a gene: 14. The CDR3 totals 14 residues. Germline CDR1 and CDR2: LNHDA and SQIVND (reference sequence). The CDR3 is CASGGQLHHYEQFF. The CDR3 nucleotides read TGTGCCAGTGGGGGACAGCTACACCACTACGAGCAGTTCTTC.

This clonotype was seen repeatedly, ten times or more. The chain uses TRBV6-2 or TRBV6-3 and TRBJ2-5; 7 bases align to TRBD2. This CDR3 spans 16 amino acids. V lost 2 bases, J lost 3 bases, and 9 bases stayed unmatched. Germline lookup yields CDR1 MNHEY and CDR2 SVGEGT. Here the CDR3 reads CASSYDSRGGEETQYF. The CDR3 region has the DNA TGTGCCAGCAGTTACGATTCTCGCGGGGGTGAAGAGACCCAGTACTTC.

This clonotype was counted at least ten times. This chain uses TRBV29-1 with TRBJ2-7; 10 bases agree with TRBD1. Germline CDR1 and CDR2: SQVTM and ANQGSEA. Germline trimming cut 6 bases from V and 4 bases from J; bases unmatched to any gene: 6. CDR3 size: 13 residues. The CDR3, as DNA: TGCAGCGTCGTGGGACAGGGGAGATACGAGCAGTACTTC. Its protein is CSVVGQGRYEQYF.

By share, this clonotype ranks as medium-sized. The V call is TRBV6-5, the J call TRBJ2-5; no clear D gene. CDR3 length: 14 residues. The V gene lost 6 bases and the J gene lost 2 bases, with 13 bases spanning the gap. From germline, CDR1 is MNHEY and CDR2 SVGAGI. The DNA for the CDR3 is TGTGCCAGCAGATTGGACGGAATACAAGAGACCCAGTACTTC. This gives the protein CASRLDGIQETQYF.

This clonotype was seen at least ten times. This chain connects TRBV27 to TRBJ1-6; D not resolved. The V and J ends lost 3 bases and 6 bases respectively, with 9 bases between them. From germline, CDR1 is MNHEY and CDR2 SMNVEV (reference sequence). The CDR3 consists of 14 residues. The CDR3 region is CASSFRQPNSPLHF. In DNA, the CDR3 is TGTGCCAGCAGTTTCCGCCAGCCTAATTCACCCCTCCACTTT.

CDR3 bases: TGTGCCAGCAGCGTAGAATGGCGGGGGGGTCTCCACGAGCAGTACTTC. It encodes CASSVEWRGGLHEQYF. The chain has TRBV9 and TRBJ2-7, with 9 bases aligning to TRBD2. There are 16 residues in the CDR3. The V gene end was trimmed by 0 bases and the J gene end by 5 bases; junction bases not matched to a gene: 9. Germline-derived CDR1 and CDR2 are SGDLS and YYNGEE.

This clonotype was seen many times. This chain joins TRBV19 and TRBJ2-4, with D tentatively TRBD1 (7 bases). Germline lookup yields CDR1 LNHDA and CDR2 SQIVND (reference sequence). Trimming cost V 3 bases and J 1 base, with 10 bases left between them. The CDR3 is made up of 15 amino acids. The CDR3 region is CASSMTGRAKNIQYF. The DNA for the CDR3 is TGTGCCAGTAGTATGACAGGGAGGGCCAAAAACATTCAGTACTTC.